A selection of T cell receptor beta chains follows, all from one sample in a study of Graves' ophthalmopathy and Graves' hyperthyroidism. MiXCR was run by TCRdb on the multiplex PCR reads, yielding one entry per CDR3 protein. The data show over a million distinct CDR3 sequences, about 40% seen once. Sequenced material: peripheral blood or thyroid tissue (not recorded which). The receptors stem from an adult man with Graves' hyperthyroidism. CDR3s include the opening cysteine and the closing phenylalanine or tryptophan. A D gene is named only where the DNA matches it firmly. Size is stated for part of the rows, as once, few or many counts, or as a class when the clone is expanded.

D gene,V gene,clone size,J gene,CDR3 DNA,CDR3 protein
NA,TRBV6-5,many,TRBJ1-2,TGTGCCAGCAGTGACGTTTGGGCGTATGGCTACACCTTC,CASSDVWAYGYTF
NA,TRBV10-3,NA,TRBJ1-6,TGTGCCCACCGGGGAGCCAGCTCCTATAATTCACCCCTCCACTTT,CAHRGASSYNSPLHF
NA,TRBV9,NA,TRBJ2-2,TGTGCCAGCAACTACGAGGGGGTAGGCGGGGAGCTGTTTTTT,CASNYEGVGGELFF
NA,TRBV24-1,few,TRBJ1-1,TGTGCCACCAGTGGTCCGCGATTCATGAACACTGAAGCTTTCTTT,CATSGPRFMNTEAFF
NA,TRBV29-1,NA,TRBJ1-1,TGCAGCGTTGGATATACGGGGAAGGGGGGCACTGAAGCTTTCTTT,CSVGYTGKGGTEAFF
TRBD1,TRBV2,many,TRBJ2-7,TGTGCCAGCTCCCCACAGGGGTTGTACGAGCAGTACTTC,CASSPQGLYEQYF
NA,TRBV7-2,NA,TRBJ2-7,TGTGCCAGCAGCTTAGACAGGTCGGGTCTCGGGCAGTACTTC,CASSLDRSGLGQYF
NA,TRBV15,many,TRBJ2-7,TGTGCCACCAGCATAGGGACGGACAGCGGGGAGCAGTACTTC,CATSIGTDSGEQYF
TRBD2,TRBV10-2,NA,TRBJ2-3,TGCGCCAGCAGTGGGGCGGGGGGTACAGATACGCAGTATTTT,CASSGAGGTDTQYF
TRBD1,TRBV5-1,few,TRBJ1-1,TGCGCCAGCAGCTTTGTGGGGACAGGGGGCCTGAACACTGAAGCTTTCTTT,CASSFVGTGGLNTEAFF
TRBD2,TRBV9,many,TRBJ2-5,TGTGCCAGCAGCGTAGGGAGCGGGAGAGGAGGATGGGAGACCCAGTACTTC,CASSVGSGRGGWETQYF
NA,TRBV12-3/TRBV12-4,few,TRBJ2-5,TGTGCTAGCAGTCCCGGCGGTAGGGAAGAGACCCAGTACTTC,CASSPGGREETQYF
NA,TRBV3-1,NA,TRBJ2-5,TGTGCCAGCAGCCCAGATTCGAGTTTAGAGACCCAGTACTTC,CASSPDSSLETQYF
TRBD1,TRBV10-3,NA,TRBJ1-1,TGTGCCACCCGGGACAGGGCGACGAGAACTGAAGCTTTCTTT,CATRDRATRTEAFF
NA,TRBV6-2/TRBV6-3,few,TRBJ1-2,TGTGCCAGCAGTTACGATAGACCCTACTATGGCTACACCTTC,CASSYDRPYYGYTF
NA,TRBV5-1,NA,TRBJ2-5,TGCGCCAGCAGCTCCGGACAGAAGTTACAAGGGACCCAGTACTTC,CASSSGQKLQGTQYF
TRBD1,TRBV7-9,NA,TRBJ2-5,TGTGCCAGCAGCTTAGTGACAGGGGTCCGGGGAGAGACCCAGTACTTC,CASSLVTGVRGETQYF
NA,TRBV24-1,NA,TRBJ1-5,TGTGCCACCAGTGATTCGATTAGCGGGGGTAGCAATCAGCCCCAGCATTTT,CATSDSISGGSNQPQHF
NA,TRBV10-3,NA,TRBJ1-5,TGTGCCATCAGTTACTCGGAACGGTTCAATCAGCCCCAGCATTTT,CAISYSERFNQPQHF
NA,TRBV3-1,NA,TRBJ2-5,TGTGCCAGCAGCCAAGATCTGCGAGGAAACCAAGAGACCCAGTACTTC,CASSQDLRGNQETQYF
NA,TRBV10-2,once,TRBJ2-1,TGCGCCAGCAGTGAACCTCAGGCCCACAATGAGCAGTTCTTC,CASSEPQAHNEQFF
NA,TRBV7-8,NA,TRBJ1-5,TGTGCCAGCAGACGAACTGCAGGGAGCCCCGGAATGGATCCCCAGCATTTT,CASRRTAGSPGMDPQHF
NA,TRBV12-5,few,TRBJ1-1,TGTGCTAGTGAAACCCCCATGTGGGCTTTCTTT,CASETPMWAFF
TRBD1,TRBV7-2,many,TRBJ1-1,TGTGCCAGCAGCGAGCGACAGGGGTGGTACACTGAAGCTTTCTTT,CASSERQGWYTEAFF
TRBD1,TRBV7-2,NA,TRBJ2-7,TGTGCCAGCAGCGTAGGACAGGGCCGACCCTACGAGCAGTACTTC,CASSVGQGRPYEQYF
NA,TRBV7-9,many,TRBJ1-1,TGTGCCAGCAGCCGTACTGGACTCCTCACTGAAGCTTTCTTT,CASSRTGLLTEAFF
NA,TRBV7-2,many,TRBJ1-1,TGTGCCAGCAGTCCAACCGGGCCACATCAGAACACTGAAGCTTTCTTT,CASSPTGPHQNTEAFF
NA,TRBV5-1,NA,TRBJ2-2,TGTGCCAGCAGCCAAGAGGCCCGTTGGACAGGGGAGCTGTTTTTT,CASSQEARWTGELFF
TRBD1,TRBV5-1,many,TRBJ1-1,TGCGCCAGCAGCTTACTGTCAGGGGGAGTAACTGAAGCTTTCTTT,CASSLLSGGVTEAFF
TRBD2,TRBV20-1,NA,TRBJ2-7,TGCAGTGCCCATGCAGGCGGGAGGCCCGACGAGCAGTACTTC,CSAHAGGRPDEQYF
NA,TRBV19,NA,TRBJ1-6,TGTGCAAGTAGTCAAGCGGGGGATCGGAATTCAACCCTCCACTTT,CASSQAGDRNSTLHF
NA,TRBV19,many,TRBJ1-1,TGTGCCAGCGGCCTGAAGGGGGGCATGAACACTGAAGCTTTCTTT,CASGLKGGMNTEAFF
NA,TRBV7-8,NA,TRBJ1-5,TGTGCCAGCAGCTTAGGAGTCAGGGGTAGCGGTCAGCCCCAGCATTTT,CASSLGVRGSGQPQHF
TRBD1,TRBV6-5,NA,TRBJ2-7,TGTGCCAGCAGGACAGGGGGTGACGAGCAGTACTTC,CASRTGGDEQYF
TRBD2,TRBV11-1,NA,TRBJ2-7,TGTGCCAGCAGCTTAGTACGCGGGAGCCCGTACGAGCAGTACTTC,CASSLVRGSPYEQYF
NA,TRBV7-9,many,TRBJ2-5,TGTGCCAGCAGCTTCGTCACAGGTTCCTACCAAGAGACCCAGTACTTC,CASSFVTGSYQETQYF
NA,TRBV5-6,NA,TRBJ2-7,TGTGCCAGCAGCTTGGGATTAGCGGAAGTGGATTACGAGCAGTACTTC,CASSLGLAEVDYEQYF
NA,TRBV10-3,NA,TRBJ2-3,TGTGCCATCACCGGACGGGACACAGATACGCAGTATTTT,CAITGRDTDTQYF
NA,TRBV2,NA,TRBJ1-5,NA,CACSARDRTGYQPQHF
TRBD1,TRBV5-1,once,TRBJ2-7,TGCGCCAGCAGCGGGGACAGAACTAACGAGCAGTACTTC,CASSGDRTNEQYF
TRBD1,TRBV29-1,many,TRBJ1-4,TGCAGCGTTGAAGGGAAAAAAGGGACAGCGGGTGAAAAACTGTTTTTT,CSVEGKKGTAGEKLFF
NA,TRBV6-2/TRBV6-3,few,TRBJ1-1,TGTGCCAGCAGATCCGGACGGGGAAACACTGAAGCTTTCTTT,CASRSGRGNTEAFF
NA,TRBV10-3,NA,TRBJ1-5,TGTGCCATCAGCCCAACAGAGCCGGCGGAAAATCAGCCCCAGCATTTT,CAISPTEPAENQPQHF
TRBD2,TRBV9,NA,TRBJ2-7,TGTGCCAGCAGCGTTGGGACTAGCGGTGAAGGCTACGAGCAGTACTTC,CASSVGTSGEGYEQYF
NA,TRBV10-3,NA,TRBJ1-2,TGTGCCATCAGTGAAATGGAGAAGTCGGGGAACTATGGCTACACCTTC,CAISEMEKSGNYGYTF